Listed here are 22 T cell receptor beta chains from one sample, sequenced in a study of blood T cell repertoires in COVID-19. Assay: immunoSEQ multiplex PCR; the TCRdb copy retains only in-frame clones and omits some. Altogether under 300,000 clones are present, 70% to 90% being singletons, with the ten largest covering over 2%. The sequencing sample was made of PBMCs or T cells enriched from blood (not recorded which). The receptors shown here come from a woman between 35 and 50 years old with acute COVID-19.

The chain couples TRBV18 to TRBJ1-2, with 7 bases identical to TRBD1. With V trimmed by 5 bases and J by 7 bases, 4 bases remained unmatched. Germline assignment: CDR1 KGHSH and CDR2 LQKENI. The CDR3 is 12 amino acids. Here the CDR3 reads CASSANRGGYTF. The CDR3 DNA reads as TGTGCCAGCTCAGCCAACAGGGGTGGCTACACCTTC.

The chain couples TRBV7-9 to TRBJ1-2; 7 nucleotides align to TRBD1. The CDR3 consists of 11 residues. Looked up from germline, CDR1 is SEHNR and CDR2 is FQNEAQ (reference sequence). The V gene end was trimmed by 10 bases and the J gene end by 8 bases; junction bases not matched to a gene: 7. The CDR3 is CATTGSEGYTF. The CDR3 DNA reads TGTGCCACGACAGGGAGTGAGGGCTACACCTTC.

The chain links TRBV29-1 to TRBJ2-3; D is uncertain. V was pared by 3 bases and J by 4 bases, with 5 bases between. Germline lookup yields CDR1 SQVTM and CDR2 ANQGSEA. CDR3 length equals 11 residues. CDR3 coding DNA: TGCAGCGTTGAGTCGGCAGATACGCAGTATTTT. Its translation is CSVESADTQYF.

In nucleotides, the CDR3 is TGTGCCAGCGGCGTCGGGAAGTTCACTGAAGCTTTCTTT. This codes for CASGVGKFTEAFF. The chain employs TRBV25-1 and TRBJ1-1; D uncertain. Trimming stripped 8 bases from V and 4 bases from J, with 14 bases between. This CDR3 has 13 amino acids. CDR1 is MGHDK, CDR2 SYGVNS, per germline. The complete variable domain, with remaining parts taken from reference TRBV25-1 and TRBJ1-1, reads EADIYQTPRYLVIGTGKKITLECSQTMGHDKMYWYQQDPGMELHLIHYSYGVNSTEKGDLSSESTVSRIRTEHFPLTLESARPSHTSQYLCASGVGKFTEAFFGQGTRLTVV.

The rearrangement links TRBV11-2 to TRBJ2-3; possibly TRBD2 for D (7 bases). Trimming removed 7 bases at V and 4 bases at J, with 15 bases between. The germline gives CDR1 SGHAT, CDR2 FQNNGV. The CDR3 sequence is 14 residues long. CDR3 DNA sequence: TGTGCCAGCACTCTTCGAGGGGGGGCAGATACGCAGTATTTT. Its translation: CASTLRGGADTQYF.

The rearrangement links TRBV7-8 to TRBJ2-7; D unresolved. Per the germline V gene, CDR1 is SGHVS and CDR2 is FQNEAQ. The CDR3 covers 14 residues. V was clipped by 5 bases and J by 2 bases, with 13 bases between them. For the CDR3, the DNA is TGTGCCAGCAGCCCAGACTGGAAGGCCTACGAGCAGTACTTC. Its protein product is CASSPDWKAYEQYF.

V is TRBV19 and J is TRBJ1-1; D is possibly TRBD1 (5 bases). The V gene's germline CDR1 is LNHDA and CDR2 SQIVND (reference sequence). V gave up 5 bases and J gave up 4 bases, with 14 bases separating them. The CDR3 loop spans 14 amino acids. This CDR3 reads CASSAWDSGTEAFF. CDR3 sequence (DNA): TGTGCCAGTAGTGCTTGGGACTCCGGCACTGAAGCTTTCTTT. Variable domain in full (rest from reference TRBV19 and TRBJ1-1): DGGITQSPKYLFRKEGQNVTLSCEQNLNHDAMYWYRQDPGQGLRLIYYSQIVNDFQKGDIAEGYSVSREKKESFPLTVTSAQKNPTAFYLCASSAWDSGTEAFFGQGTRLTVV.

The chain employs TRBV18 and TRBJ2-1, with TRBD1 identical over 7 bases. The CDR3 loop spans 15 amino acids. V shed 6 bases and J 2 bases; nucleotides not matched to a gene: 7. CDR1 and CDR2 from the germline V gene are KGHSH and LQKENI. CDR3 nucleotides: TGTGCCAGCTCCCTAGACAGGGCCCCCTACAATGAGCAGTTCTTC. Translated: CASSLDRAPYNEQFF.

The rearrangement joins TRBV25-1 to TRBJ2-1; 14 bases align to TRBD2. CDR1 and CDR2 from the germline V gene are MGHDK and SYGVNS. The CDR3 covers 18 residues. After removal of 4 bases from V and 8 bases from J, the junction contained 13 bases not matched to a gene. The CDR3 spells CASSGFYGTSGRWDEQFF. In DNA, the CDR3 is TGTGCCAGCAGTGGGTTTTACGGGACTAGCGGGAGATGGGATGAGCAGTTCTTC.

This clone was seen once. The V call is TRBV15, the J call TRBJ1-4; no clear D gene. V was clipped by 5 bases and J by 10 bases, with 17 bases between them. The CDR3 contains 14 residues. Germline CDR1 reads LNHNV; CDR2 reads YYDKDF (reference sequence). CDR3 sequence reads: CATSVKLRVLKLFF. The CDR3 bases are TGTGCCACCAGCGTTAAACTACGGGTTCTAAAACTGTTTTTT.

The chain links TRBV7-2 to TRBJ2-3, with D tentatively TRBD2 (6 bases). Germline loops: CDR1 SGHTA, CDR2 FQGNSA. The CDR3 has 14 amino acids. V was clipped by 5 bases and J by 6 bases, with 15 bases between them. The DNA of the CDR3 is TGTGCCAGCAGCCGGGACTCCCGTGGGGATACGCAGTATTTT. Its protein product is CASSRDSRGDTQYF.

The V gene is TRBV14, the J gene TRBJ1-3, with unresolved D. Germline CDR1 and CDR2: SGHDN and FVKESK. This CDR3 has 17 residues. V shed 0 bases and J shed 0 bases, with 12 bases lying between them. CDR3 loop: CASSQDRGTISGNTIYF. For the CDR3, the DNA is TGTGCCAGCAGCCAAGATCGCGGTACAATCTCTGGAAACACCATATATTTT.

The gene calls are TRBV5-4 and TRBJ2-5; D possibly corresponds to TRBD1 (6 bases). The germline CDR1 and CDR2 sequences are SGHNT and YYREEE (reference sequence). This CDR3 has 14 residues. Trimming shortened V by 2 bases and J by 3 bases, and 11 bases separated the two germline ends. The CDR3 region is CASSFRQAKETQYF. The DNA for the CDR3 is TGTGCCAGCAGCTTCCGACAGGCCAAAGAGACCCAGTACTTC. Supplemented by reference TRBV5-4 and TRBJ2-5, the full variable domain reads ETGVTQSPTHLIKTRGQQVTLRCSSQSGHNTVSWYQQALGQGPQFIFQYYREEENGRGNFPPRFSGLQFPNYSSELNVNALELDDSALYLCASSFRQAKETQYFGPGTRLLVL.

CDR3 protein: CAISVRDRGGEQFF. The CDR3 DNA reads as TGTGCCATCAGTGTACGGGACAGGGGTGGTGAGCAGTTCTTC. This rearrangement joins TRBV10-3 to TRBJ2-1, with 10 positions matching TRBD1. Per the germline V gene, CDR1 is ENHRY and CDR2 is SYGVKD. V lost 4 bases and J lost 9; bases outside the gene matches: 6. The length of the CDR3 is 14 residues.

This chain links TRBV5-1 with TRBJ2-2; tentatively, D is TRBD2 (6 bases). Trimming shortened V by 0 bases and J by 2 bases, and 11 bases separated the two germline ends. Germline V gene data show CDR1 as SGHRS and CDR2 as YFSETQ. The CDR3 is 16 amino acids. CDR3 region: CASSLGVGGNTGELFF. CDR3 nucleotides: TGCGCCAGCAGCTTGGGCGTGGGGGGAAACACCGGGGAGCTGTTTTTT.

This chain joins TRBV6-2 or TRBV6-3 and TRBJ2-5; no clear D gene. Trimming cost V 4 bases and J 7 bases, with 7 bases left between them. The germline V gene has CDR1 MNHEY and CDR2 SVGEGT. The CDR3 runs 11 residues. Here the CDR3 reads CASSSQVTQYF. CDR3 coding DNA: TGTGCCAGCAGTTCCCAGGTGACCCAGTACTTC.

This chain connects TRBV2 to TRBJ2-2; 7 bases fit TRBD1. Germline V gene data show CDR1 as SNHLY and CDR2 as FYNNEI. V shed 7 bases and J 4 bases; nucleotides not matched to a gene: 6. This CDR3 is built from 14 residues. The CDR3 sequence is CASNRDRSTGELFF. The CDR3 nucleotides are TGTGCCAGCAATCGGGACAGAAGCACCGGGGAGCTGTTTTTT. The full variable domain, with the rest looked up from reference TRBV2 and TRBJ2-2, is EPEVTQTPSHQVTQMGQEVILRCVPISNHLYFYWYRQILGQKVEFLVSFYNNEISEKSEIFDDQFSVERPDGSNFTLKIRSTKLEDSAMYFCASNRDRSTGELFFGEGSRLTVL.

This chain uses TRBV24-1 with TRBJ1-5; D possibly corresponds to TRBD1 (6 bases). Germline V gene data show CDR1 as KGHDR and CDR2 as SFDVKD. V lost 2 bases and J lost 5, with 12 bases in between. The CDR3 length is 15 residues. In DNA, the CDR3 is TGTGCCACCAGTGATTCGGGGGGCAGGGATCAGCCCCAGCATTTT. This gives the protein CATSDSGGRDQPQHF.

CDR3 bases: TGCGCCAGCAGAGGTGGGGACAGCCCGAACACTGAAGCTTTCTTT. Its translation is CASRGGDSPNTEAFF. The chain employs TRBV5-1 and TRBJ1-1; 7 nucleotides align to TRBD1. Germline-derived CDR1 and CDR2 are SGHRS and YFSETQ. This CDR3 is built from 15 residues. Germline trimming cut 5 bases from V and 1 base from J; bases unmatched to any gene: 8.

CDR3 loop: CASSQDNTDTQYF. The DNA of the CDR3 is TGTGCCAGCAGCCAAGACAACACAGATACGCAGTATTTT. V usage is TRBV3-1 (or the pseudogene TRBV3-2) and J usage is TRBJ2-3; D remains unclear. This CDR3 is 13 amino acids long. V gave up 0 bases and J gave up 2 bases, with 3 bases separating them. CDR1 is LGHDT and CDR2 is YNNKEL in the germline V gene (reference sequence).

This chain uses TRBV21-1 with TRBJ1-6; TRBD1 is the table's D call, not checked against the DNA. TRBV21-1 corresponds to a pseudogene. The CDR3 sequence is 18 residues long. CDR3 DNA: TGTGCCAGCACCGAGGACAGGGGCGGCTTTAGATCAAATTCACCCCTCCACTTT. As protein: CASTEDRGGFRSNSPLHF.

In this sample, this clone turned up a few times. V is TRBV7-2 and J is TRBJ2-7, with D unclear. From germline, CDR1 is SGHTA and CDR2 FQGNSA. CDR3 length: 13 residues. V was shortened by 1 base and J by 4 bases, with 8 bases between the two germline ends. This CDR3 reads CASSLERTYEQYF. The CDR3 region has the DNA TGTGCCAGCAGCTTAGAGAGAACTTACGAGCAGTACTTC.